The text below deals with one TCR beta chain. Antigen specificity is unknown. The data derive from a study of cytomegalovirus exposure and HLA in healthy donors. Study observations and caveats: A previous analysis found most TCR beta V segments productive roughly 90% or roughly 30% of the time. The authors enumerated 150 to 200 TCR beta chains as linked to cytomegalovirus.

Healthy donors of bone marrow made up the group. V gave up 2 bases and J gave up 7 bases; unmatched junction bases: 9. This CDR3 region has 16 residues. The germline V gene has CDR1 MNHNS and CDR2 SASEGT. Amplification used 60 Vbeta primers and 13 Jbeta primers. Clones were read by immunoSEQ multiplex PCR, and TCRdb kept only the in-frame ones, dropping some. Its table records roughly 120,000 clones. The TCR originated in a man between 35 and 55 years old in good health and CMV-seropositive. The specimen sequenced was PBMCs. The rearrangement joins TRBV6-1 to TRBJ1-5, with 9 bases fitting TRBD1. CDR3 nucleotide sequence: TGTGCCAGCAGTGAATACGCACAGGGGGCTAAACAGCCCCAGCATTTT. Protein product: CASSEYAQGAKQPQHF.